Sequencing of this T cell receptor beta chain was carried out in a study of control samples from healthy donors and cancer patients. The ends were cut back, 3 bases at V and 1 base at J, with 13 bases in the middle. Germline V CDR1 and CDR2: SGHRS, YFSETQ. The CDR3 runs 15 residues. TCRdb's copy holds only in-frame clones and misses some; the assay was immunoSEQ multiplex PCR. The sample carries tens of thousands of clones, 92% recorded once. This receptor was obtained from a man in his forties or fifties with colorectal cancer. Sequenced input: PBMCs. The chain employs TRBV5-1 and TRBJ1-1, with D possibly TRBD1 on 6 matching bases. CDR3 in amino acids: CASSSGDISNTEAFF. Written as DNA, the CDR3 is TGCGCCAGCAGCTCAGGGGACATTTCGAACACTGAAGCTTTCTTT.